This T cell receptor (beta chain) was identified during a study of cytomegalovirus exposure and HLA in healthy donors. Profiled with immunoSEQ multiplex PCR; TCRdb holds only in-frame clones, not every one. The sample includes under 400,000 clones, roughly 90% of them seen just once. Germline-derived CDR1 and CDR2 are MDHEN and SYDVKM. V gave up 4 bases and J gave up 6 bases; unmatched junction bases: 20. The CDR3 totals 18 residues. The study's findings and limits: Listed as cytomegalovirus-associated were 150 to 200 TCR beta chains.

This clone was picked up one time. Its antigen is still unknown. The V call is TRBV28, the J call TRBJ1-2; TRBD1 aligns across 7 bases. Input material: PBMCs. The clonotype was recovered from a woman aged 18-35 years in good health and CMV-seronegative. The CDR3 sequence: CASSSEAIGTTGIHGYTF. The CDR3 DNA is TGTGCCAGCAGTTCAGAAGCAATAGGTACGACAGGGATACATGGCTACACCTTC.